This TCR beta chain was sequenced for a study of chronic HIV infection and antiretroviral therapy. Germline lookup yields CDR1 SNHLY and CDR2 FYNNEI. Trimming took 6 bases from V and 0 from J, leaving 9 bases between them. There are 13 residues in the CDR3. This clonotype has just a few counts. Each CDR3 protein gets one entry after TCRdb re-called the 5' RACE reads with MiXCR. Of 30,000 or so distinct CDR3 sequences listed, 7% to 10% were seen once; the top ten hold less than 3%. The TCR sequence derives from an adult who had HIV and had not received antiretroviral therapy, or was an uninfected healthy control (not recorded which). The J gene is TRBJ2-7, the V gene TRBV2; D ambiguous. The sequenced sample was peripheral blood. In DNA, the CDR3 is TGTGCCAGCAGCTTGGACGGCTCCTACGAGCAGTACTTC. Encoded protein: CASSLDGSYEQYF.